These 13 T cell receptor beta chains originate from one sample sequenced in a study of control samples from healthy donors and cancer patients. The table came from immunoSEQ multiplex PCR; TCRdb's copy has only in-frame clones and leaves some out. The table lists approximately 100,000 clones, about 89% of them singletons, with around a fifth in the top ten. Sample: blood. These receptors all come from a man under 40 in good health.

This sequence joins TRBV6-4 and TRBJ1-1, with unresolved D. CDR1 is MRHNA, CDR2 SNTAGT, per germline. Trimming took off 8 bases at V and 1 base at J, with 11 bases between the two ends. The CDR3 totals 13 residues. The CDR3 here is CASRGPQNTEAFF. CDR3 coding DNA: TGTGCCAGCCGAGGGCCCCAGAACACTGAAGCTTTCTTT.

Here the CDR3 reads CALTSGGISYEQYV. The CDR3 bases are TGTGCCTTGACTAGCGGGGGGATCTCCTACGAGCAGTACGTC. The V gene is TRBV30, the J gene TRBJ2-7, with 13 bases identical to TRBD2. V trimming: 7 bases; J trimming: 0 bases; junction bases outside the gene matches: 3. Germline V gene data show CDR1 as GTSNPN and CDR2 as SVGIG (reference sequence). The CDR3 contains 14 residues.

Worth noting for this clone: Germline and junction disagree at one end, which may indicate a read error. The chain joins TRBV12-3 or TRBV12-4 to TRBJ1-4, with 9 bases lining up with TRBD1. The CDR3 covers 12 residues. The CDR3 DNA reads TGTGCCAGCAGTTTGGGACAGGGAATCGAGGTTTTT. This gives the protein CASSLGQGIEVF.

This clone has at least ten counts. V gene TRBV14 combines with J gene TRBJ2-7, with D perhaps matching TRBD1 or TRBD2 (5 bases each). The CDR3 is 15 residues long. Germline V gene sequence: CDR1 SGHDN, CDR2 FVKESK. Trimming took off 1 base at V and 3 bases at J, with 13 bases between the two ends. In DNA, the CDR3 is TGTGCCAGCAGCCAAGTTGGGGACGGAGGCTACGAGCAGTACTTC. Translated: CASSQVGDGGYEQYF.

V and J are TRBV19 and TRBJ2-7; 7 bases are a match to TRBD2. The length of the CDR3 is 13 residues. Trimming took 4 bases from V and 3 from J; bases not matched to a gene: 3. Germline V lookup: CDR1 LNHDA, CDR2 SQIVND (reference sequence). CDR3 sequence reads: CASSRGLYYEQYF. DNA of the CDR3: TGTGCCAGTAGTAGGGGACTATACTACGAGCAGTACTTC. Together with reference TRBV19 and TRBJ2-7, the CDR3 gives the full variable domain: DGGITQSPKYLFRKEGQNVTLSCEQNLNHDAMYWYRQDPGQGLRLIYYSQIVNDFQKGDIAEGYSVSREKKESFPLTVTSAQKNPTAFYLCASSRGLYYEQYFGPGTRLTVT.

This sequence joins TRBV6-6 and TRBJ1-4; D is unresolved. The CDR3 has 12 residues. The germline gives CDR1 MNHNY, CDR2 SVGAGI (reference sequence). Trimming cost V 3 bases and J 12 bases, with 11 bases left between them. CDR3 in amino acids: CASSYRRAELFF. The CDR3, as DNA: TGTGCCAGCAGTTATAGAAGGGCGGAACTGTTTTTT.

The chain combines TRBV11-1 with TRBJ1-1; D gene ambiguous. The germline V gene has CDR1 SGHAT and CDR2 FQDESV (reference sequence). The germline V and J ends were trimmed by 5 bases and 1 base, with 8 bases remaining between them. The CDR3 sequence is 13 residues long. The CDR3, as DNA: TGTGCCAGCAGCCTACAGCCGAACACTGAAGCTTTCTTT. This sequence encodes CASSLQPNTEAFF.

The chain joins TRBV7-2 to TRBJ1-1; no definite D call. V was clipped by 5 bases and J by 3 bases, with 16 bases between them. The CDR3 sequence is 15 residues long. Germline CDR1 is SGHTA and CDR2 is FQGNSA. CDR3 DNA sequence: TGTGCCAGCAGCAGTAGACAATCGGGAGACACTGAAGCTTTCTTT. Its translation: CASSSRQSGDTEAFF.

This sequence joins TRBV10-2 and TRBJ1-1; D is uncertain. V was cut by 0 bases and J by 8 bases, with 16 bases left in between. There are 15 residues in the CDR3. Per the germline V gene, CDR1 is WSHSY and CDR2 is SAAADI. The CDR3 loop reads CASSESVRSYQEAFF. CDR3 DNA sequence: TGCGCCAGCAGTGAGTCGGTCAGGTCGTATCAGGAAGCTTTCTTT.

This clone was observed once. This CDR3 is also generated by other DNA sequences in the sample. The rearrangement joins TRBV9 to TRBJ1-6; 8 nucleotides agree with TRBD1. The CDR3 consists of 15 residues. CDR1 is SGDLS and CDR2 is YYNGEE in the germline V gene. The junction had 8 bases not matched to a gene; V was cut back by 4 bases and J by 8 bases. The chain's CDR3 is CASSPGQGKDSPLHF. The CDR3 coding sequence is TGTGCCAGCAGCCCTGGACAGGGCAAGGATTCACCCCTCCACTTT.

The V and J genes are TRBV27 and TRBJ2-7; 8 bases are shared with TRBD1. Trimming removed 1 base from V and 0 bases from J; junction bases left unmatched: 2. The CDR3 runs 15 residues. Germline loops: CDR1 MNHEY, CDR2 SMNVEV (reference sequence). The CDR3 nucleotides are TGTGCCAGCAGTTTATTTCAGGGGGCCTCCTACGAGCAGTACTTC. Its translation: CASSLFQGASYEQYF.

The chain employs TRBV10-1 and TRBJ1-4; D not certain. CDR1 is WNHNN and CDR2 is SYGVQD in the germline V gene (reference sequence). V dropped 4 bases and J dropped 10 bases, with 16 bases sitting between them. This CDR3 is built from 14 residues. This chain's CDR3 is CASSVSAFFGKLFF. CDR3 nucleotides: TGCGCCAGCAGTGTGTCCGCTTTTTTCGGAAAACTGTTTTTT.

The chain uses TRBV9 and TRBJ1-6; 9 bases line up with TRBD1. Trimming cost V 3 bases and J 7 bases; bases outside gene matches: 2. Germline assignment: CDR1 SGDLS and CDR2 YYNGEE. This CDR3 has 14 residues. This chain's CDR3 is CASSGQGENSPLHF. CDR3 bases: TGTGCCAGCAGCGGACAGGGGGAGAATTCACCCCTCCACTTT. The whole variable domain, filled in from reference TRBV9 and TRBJ1-6, reads DSGVTQTPKHLITATGQRVTLRCSPRSGDLSVYWYQQSLDQGLQFLIQYYNGEERAKGNILERFSAQQFPDLHSELNLSSLELGDSALYFCASSGQGENSPLHFGNGTRLTVT.